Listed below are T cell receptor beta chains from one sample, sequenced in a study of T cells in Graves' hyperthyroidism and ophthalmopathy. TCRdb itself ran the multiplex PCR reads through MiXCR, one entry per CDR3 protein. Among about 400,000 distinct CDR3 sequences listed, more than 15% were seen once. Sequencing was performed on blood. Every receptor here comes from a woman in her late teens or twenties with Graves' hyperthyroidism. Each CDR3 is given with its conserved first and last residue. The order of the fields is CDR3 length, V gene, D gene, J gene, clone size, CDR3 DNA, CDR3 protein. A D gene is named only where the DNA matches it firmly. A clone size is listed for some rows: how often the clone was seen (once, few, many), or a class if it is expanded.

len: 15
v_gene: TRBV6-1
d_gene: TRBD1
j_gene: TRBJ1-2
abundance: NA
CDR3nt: TGTGCCAGCAGTGAAGCAGGGACAGGAGGCTATGGCTACACCTTC
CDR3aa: CASSEAGTGGYGYTF

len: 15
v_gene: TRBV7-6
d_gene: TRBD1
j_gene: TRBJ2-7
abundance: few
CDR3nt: TGTGCCAGCAGCTCTTACCCGGGACAGGGTGACGAGCAGTACTTC
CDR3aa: CASSSYPGQGDEQYF

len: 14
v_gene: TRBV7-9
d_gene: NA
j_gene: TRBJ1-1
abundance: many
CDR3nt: TGTGCCAGCAGCTTAGTTGTTGGTGACACTGAAGCTTTCTTT
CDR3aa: CASSLVVGDTEAFF

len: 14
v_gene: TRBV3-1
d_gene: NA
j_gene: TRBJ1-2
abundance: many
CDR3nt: TGTGCCAGCAGCCTTGGGATAGGTGGCTATGGCTACACCTTC
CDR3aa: CASSLGIGGYGYTF

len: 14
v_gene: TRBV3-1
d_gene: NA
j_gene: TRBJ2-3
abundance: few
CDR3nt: TGTGCCAGCAGCCAGAAGGACTGGACGGATACGCAGTATTTT
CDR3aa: CASSQKDWTDTQYF

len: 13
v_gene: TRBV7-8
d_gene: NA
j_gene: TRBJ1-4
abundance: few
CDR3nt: TGTGCCACCCAAGGACCTAGTAATGAAAAACTGTTTTTT
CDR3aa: CATQGPSNEKLFF

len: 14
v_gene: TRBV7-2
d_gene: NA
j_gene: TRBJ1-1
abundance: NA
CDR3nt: TGTGCCAGCAGCTTGCAGGGACTATACACTGAAGCTTTCTTT
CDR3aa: CASSLQGLYTEAFF

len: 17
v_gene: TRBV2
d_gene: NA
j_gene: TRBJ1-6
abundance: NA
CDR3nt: TGTGCCAGCAGTGGAGCCGGGGGGAGCTCCTATAATTCACCCCTCCACTTT
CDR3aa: CASSGAGGSSYNSPLHF

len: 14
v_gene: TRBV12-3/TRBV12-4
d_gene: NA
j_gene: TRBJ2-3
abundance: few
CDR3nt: TGTGCCAGCAGTGCGACAGCTAACACAGATACGCAGTATTTT
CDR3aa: CASSATANTDTQYF

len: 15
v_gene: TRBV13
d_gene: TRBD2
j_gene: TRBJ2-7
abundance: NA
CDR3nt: TGTGCCAGCAGCTCGGGACTAGAGAGGTCCCATGAGCAGTACTTC
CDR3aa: CASSSGLERSHEQYF

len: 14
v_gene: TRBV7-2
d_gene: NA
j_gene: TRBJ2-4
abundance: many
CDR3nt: TGTGCCAGCAGCTTAGGGGGACCCTTAAACATTCAGTACTTC
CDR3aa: CASSLGGPLNIQYF

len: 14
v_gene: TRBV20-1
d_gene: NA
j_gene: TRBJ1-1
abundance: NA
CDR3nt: TGCAGTGCTAGATTGGTGGGCTTGAACACTGAAGCTTTCTTT
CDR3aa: CSARLVGLNTEAFF

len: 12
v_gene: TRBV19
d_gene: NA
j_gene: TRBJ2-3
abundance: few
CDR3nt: TGTGCCAGTAGGCAGAACACAGATACGCAGTATTTT
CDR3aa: CASRQNTDTQYF

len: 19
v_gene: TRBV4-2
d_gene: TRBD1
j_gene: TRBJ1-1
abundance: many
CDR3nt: TGTGCCAGCAGCCTAGACCCTTTAAAACAGGGGGCAACGAACACTGAAGCTTTCTTT
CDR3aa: CASSLDPLKQGATNTEAFF

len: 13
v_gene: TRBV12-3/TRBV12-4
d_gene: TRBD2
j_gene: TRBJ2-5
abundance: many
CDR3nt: TGTGCCAGCAGTACTACTAGCGTGGAGACCCAGTACTTC
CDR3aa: CASSTTSVETQYF

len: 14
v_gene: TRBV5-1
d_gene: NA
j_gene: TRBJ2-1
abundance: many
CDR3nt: TGCGCCAGCAGCTTGGATGCGGGACTGAATGAGCAGTTCTTC
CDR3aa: CASSLDAGLNEQFF

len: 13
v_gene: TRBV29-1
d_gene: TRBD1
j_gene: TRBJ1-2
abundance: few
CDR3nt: TGCAGCGCCGCTAACAGGGGTTCACAACACTACACCTTC
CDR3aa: CSAANRGSQHYTF

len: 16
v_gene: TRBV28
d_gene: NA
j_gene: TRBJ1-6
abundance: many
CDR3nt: TGTGCCAGCAGTCCACAGGGTGAGGGGGGTAATTCACCCCTCCACTTT
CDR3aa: CASSPQGEGGNSPLHF

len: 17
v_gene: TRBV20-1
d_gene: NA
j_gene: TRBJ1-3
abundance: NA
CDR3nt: TGCAGTGCTAGTAGTATGCTCGGACGGATCTCTGGAAACACCATATATTTT
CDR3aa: CSASSMLGRISGNTIYF

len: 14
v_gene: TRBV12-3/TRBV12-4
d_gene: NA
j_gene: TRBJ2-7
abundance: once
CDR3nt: TGTGCCAGCAGTTTAGCGGGGGGGCAAAGTGAGCAGTACTTC
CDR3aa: CASSLAGGQSEQYF

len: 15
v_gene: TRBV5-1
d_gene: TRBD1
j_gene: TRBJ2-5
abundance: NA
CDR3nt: TGCGCCAGCAGCCTATCAGGGACAGAGCAAGAGACCCAGTACTTC
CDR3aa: CASSLSGTEQETQYF

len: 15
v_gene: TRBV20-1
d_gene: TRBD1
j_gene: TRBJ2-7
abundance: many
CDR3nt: TGCAGTGCTAGAGAGGGACAGGGTATTGGGTACGAGCAGTACTTC
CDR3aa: CSAREGQGIGYEQYF

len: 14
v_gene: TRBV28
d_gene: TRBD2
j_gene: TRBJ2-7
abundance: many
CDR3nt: TGTGCCAGCAGTTCAGCGGGAGGGCCCGGGGAGCAGTACTTC
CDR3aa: CASSSAGGPGEQYF

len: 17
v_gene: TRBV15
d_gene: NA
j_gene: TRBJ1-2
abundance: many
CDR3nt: TGTGCCACCAGCAGAGGTACCGCCAGATCCTATAACTATGGCTACACCTTC
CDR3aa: CATSRGTARSYNYGYTF

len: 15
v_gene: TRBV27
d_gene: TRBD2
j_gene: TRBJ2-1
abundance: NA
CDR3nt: TGTGCCAGCAGCCTACCGGGACTAGAGTACAATGAGCAGTTCTTC
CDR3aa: CASSLPGLEYNEQFF

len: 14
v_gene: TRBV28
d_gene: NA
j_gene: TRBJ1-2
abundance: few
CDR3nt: TGTGCCAGCAGCGCTGGCAAAGCTAACTATGGCTACACCTTC
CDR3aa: CASSAGKANYGYTF

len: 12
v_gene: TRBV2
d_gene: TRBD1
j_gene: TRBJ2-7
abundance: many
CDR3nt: TGTGCCAGCAGGAGGACAGGGGCCGAGCAGTACTTC
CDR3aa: CASRRTGAEQYF

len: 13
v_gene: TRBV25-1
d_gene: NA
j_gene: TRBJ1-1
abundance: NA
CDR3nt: TGTGCCAGCAGGCCGGCTATGAACACTGAAGCTTTCTTT
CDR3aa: CASRPAMNTEAFF

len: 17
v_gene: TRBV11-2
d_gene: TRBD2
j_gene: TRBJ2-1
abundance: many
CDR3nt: TGTGCCAGCAGCCCGTGGACTAGCGCAAACTCCTACAATGAGCAGTTCTTC
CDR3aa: CASSPWTSANSYNEQFF

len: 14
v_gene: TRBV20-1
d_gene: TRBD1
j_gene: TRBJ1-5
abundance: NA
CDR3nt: TGCAGTGCTAGAGCCGGGACAGGCTATCAGCCCCAGCATTTT
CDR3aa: CSARAGTGYQPQHF

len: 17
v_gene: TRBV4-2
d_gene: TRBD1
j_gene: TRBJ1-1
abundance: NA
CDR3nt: TGTGCCAGCAGCCAAGATGGGACAGGGGGCGAAGACACTGAAGCTTTCTTT
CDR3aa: CASSQDGTGGEDTEAFF

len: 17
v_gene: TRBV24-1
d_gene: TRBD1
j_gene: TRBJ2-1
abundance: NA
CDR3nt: TGTGCCACCAGTGATCAAACCTCAGGGGGCAGATTCAATGAGCAGTTCTTC
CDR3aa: CATSDQTSGGRFNEQFF

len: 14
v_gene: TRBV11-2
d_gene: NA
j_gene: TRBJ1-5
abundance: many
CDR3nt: TGTGCCGGGAGGGGGAAGGGTGGGAAACAGCCCCAGCATTTT
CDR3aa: CAGRGKGGKQPQHF

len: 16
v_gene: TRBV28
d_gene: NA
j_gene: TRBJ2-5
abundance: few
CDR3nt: TGTGCCAGCAGTCAATATAATTACAAGCCCCAGGAGGCCCAGTACTTC
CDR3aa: CASSQYNYKPQEAQYF

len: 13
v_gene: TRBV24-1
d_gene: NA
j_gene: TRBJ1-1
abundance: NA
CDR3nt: TGTGCCACCAGTGATTTACAGAACACTGAAGCTTTCTTT
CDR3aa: CATSDLQNTEAFF

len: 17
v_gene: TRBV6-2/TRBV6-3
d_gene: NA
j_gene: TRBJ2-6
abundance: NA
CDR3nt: TGTGCCAGCAGTGGCCGGGACACTAACCCTGGGGCCAACGTCCTGACTTTC
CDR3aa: CASSGRDTNPGANVLTF

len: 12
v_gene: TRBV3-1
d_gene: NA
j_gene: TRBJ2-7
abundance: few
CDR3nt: TGTGCCAGCACCTCGATCCCCTACGAGCAGTACTTC
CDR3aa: CASTSIPYEQYF

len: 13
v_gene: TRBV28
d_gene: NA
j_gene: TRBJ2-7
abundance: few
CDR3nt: TGTGCCAGCATATCCACCCAGAGGAGCGAGCAGTACTTC
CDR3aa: CASISTQRSEQYF

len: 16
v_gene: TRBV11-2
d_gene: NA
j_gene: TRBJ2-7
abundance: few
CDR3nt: TGTGCCAGCAGCTTCGCTCCGACAGGTAGCTCCTACGAGCAGTACTTC
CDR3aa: CASSFAPTGSSYEQYF

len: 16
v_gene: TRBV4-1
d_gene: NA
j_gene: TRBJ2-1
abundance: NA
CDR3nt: TGCGCCAGCAGCAGCGGTCGACTAGTGAACTACAATGAGCAGTTCTTC
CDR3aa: CASSSGRLVNYNEQFF

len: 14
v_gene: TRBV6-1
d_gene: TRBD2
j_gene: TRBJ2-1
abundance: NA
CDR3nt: TGTGCCAGCAGCCCAGGGAGCGGGAGCGATGAGCAGTTCTTC
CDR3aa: CASSPGSGSDEQFF

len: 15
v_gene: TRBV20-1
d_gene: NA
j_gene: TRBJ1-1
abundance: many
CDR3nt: TGCAGTGCTAGAGTCGTAGGGAGGCAGAACACTGAAGCTTTCTTT
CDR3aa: CSARVVGRQNTEAFF